This T cell receptor beta chain was recovered during a study of regulatory T cells in long-lasting Graves disease (dated by TCRdb to the early 2020s). For the study in its entirety: Persistent Graves' disease was defined as persistently positive TSH receptor autoantibodies together with antithyroid drug treatment for over 5 years. Persistent Graves' disease patients were compared with newly diagnosed Graves' disease patients by peripheral blood TCR sequencing and RNA sequencing. The study was conducted in China and was registered as a clinical trial. A total of some 35 samples underwent TCR sequencing: some 13 from persistent and roughly 20 from newly diagnosed Graves' disease patients. Antithyroid drugs had been taken for approximately 10 years on average by persistent Graves' disease patients in the clinical cohort. The research as a whole found: Persistent Graves' disease patients showed lower TCR Shannon entropy and fewer highly expanded clones than newly diagnosed patients, suggesting clonal expansion. Preferential use of TRBV28, TRBJ1-2 and TRBJ2-5 was observed in persistent disease, whereas TRBV20-1 and TRBJ2-1 were favored in newly diagnosed disease. Patients with persistent disease shared more public clonotypes (about 2,900) than newly diagnosed patients did (nearly 1,000). As a limitation, the authors acknowledged that the small sample size may reduce accuracy. Sequencing and analysis were limited to the TCR beta chain. Peripheral blood alone was examined, since thyroid tissue, which constituted the primary lesion, could not be accessed.

The CDR3 runs 12 amino acids, cysteine and phenylalanine included. Only the CDR3 DNA is retained, 36 bases long and in frame from the first base. Trimmed from V: 9 bases; trimmed from J: 0 bases; junction bases lacking a gene match: 1. From the germline V gene, CDR1 is SNHLY and CDR2 is FYNNEI. The time point label here, explained by the study, means: persistent/refractory GD, antithyroid drugs over 5 years with positive TRAb. For both TCR sequencing and RNA sequencing, RNA was extracted from PBMCs using TRIzol. Graves' disease was diagnosed according to American Thyroid Association guidelines. Patients were recruited from an endocrinology department in Xi'an, China. From each patient, around 9 milliliters of peripheral blood was collected into an EDTA anticoagulant tube. PBMCs were isolated by Ficoll Paque Plus density gradient separation without further T cell sorting. An Agilent 2100 Bioanalyzer and agarose gel were used to check RNA quality, and a NanoDrop 2000 was used to measure RNA concentration.

Library preparation was by multiplex PCR. Sequencing was carried out with an Illumina HiSeq 4000. iRepertoire HTBI primers and Arm-PCR amplification of CDR3 regions were used to construct TCR beta libraries. Before sequencing, the PCR products went through gel purification. In the authors' own workflow: A total of 62 TRBV and more than twelve TRBJ segments were identified across samples and were used for gene usage analysis of CDR3 amino acid clonotypes. COPE and FqMerger were used to merge the filtered high-quality paired reads into contigs. BLAST was used to align contigs to IMGT TRBV, TRBD and TRBJ reference genes, and CDR3 was defined according to IMGT. Any clonotype with a frequency above 0.1% was classified as a highly expanded clone. Shannon entropy served as the measure of repertoire diversity, while the Gini coefficient captured V-J evenness. A clonotype was considered public if more than one individual shared it. TCRdb reanalyzed the raw reads on its own, using fastp at Q25 for trimming and MiXCR for clone calling, and kept in-frame beta chains. All rows with the same CDR3 protein become a single entry with the most common DNA and genes. These V and J calls rely on TCRdb rather than the paper's analysis. Recorded for this sample are 400,000 to 500,000 distinct CDR3 sequences; 20% to 25% of them occurred a single time. The ten largest make up roughly 7% of the sample.

This clonotype has a count of ten or more. Its antigen is unknown. Base qualities are not recorded, but no much larger clone differs from it by a single base. This clonotype was sampled from a female donor with Graves disease. The source was peripheral blood mononuclear cells (PBMCs), collected when the disease was refractory, from a patient treated with antithyroid drugs. The chain is encoded by TRBV2 joined to TRBJ1-1; 7 bases in the middle match TRBD1. The CDR3 protein sequence reads: CASGTVNTEAFF. In nucleotides, the sequence is TGTGCCAGTGGGACAGTGAACACTGAAGCTTTCTTT.